The source of this T cell receptor beta chain is a study of blood T cell repertoires in COVID-19. Study in general: Acute and convalescent COVID-19 samples came from the United States, Italy and Spain.

Source study methods: The assay estimated nucleated cells by amplifying reference gene primers. Profiling relied on immunoSEQ multiplex PCR, and the TCRdb table lists in-frame clones only, not all of them. V and J calls and clone size are given by that table; D and trimming were obtained from the DNA. There are some 46,000 clones in the sample; about 87% occur only once, and around 8% lies in the top ten. The CDR3 has 14 amino acids. CDR1 and CDR2 (germline): LNHDA, SQIVND (reference sequence). Trimming stripped 0 bases from V and 5 bases from J, with 11 bases between. This clone appeared a single time.

This TCR was recovered from a man in his forties or fifties with acute or convalescent COVID-19. V is TRBV19 and J is TRBJ2-7; D is unresolved. Specimen: peripheral blood. The CDR3 nucleotides read TGTGCCAGTAGTATAGAAAGGAGTGGTGACGAGCAGTACTTC. This gives the protein CASSIERSGDEQYF.